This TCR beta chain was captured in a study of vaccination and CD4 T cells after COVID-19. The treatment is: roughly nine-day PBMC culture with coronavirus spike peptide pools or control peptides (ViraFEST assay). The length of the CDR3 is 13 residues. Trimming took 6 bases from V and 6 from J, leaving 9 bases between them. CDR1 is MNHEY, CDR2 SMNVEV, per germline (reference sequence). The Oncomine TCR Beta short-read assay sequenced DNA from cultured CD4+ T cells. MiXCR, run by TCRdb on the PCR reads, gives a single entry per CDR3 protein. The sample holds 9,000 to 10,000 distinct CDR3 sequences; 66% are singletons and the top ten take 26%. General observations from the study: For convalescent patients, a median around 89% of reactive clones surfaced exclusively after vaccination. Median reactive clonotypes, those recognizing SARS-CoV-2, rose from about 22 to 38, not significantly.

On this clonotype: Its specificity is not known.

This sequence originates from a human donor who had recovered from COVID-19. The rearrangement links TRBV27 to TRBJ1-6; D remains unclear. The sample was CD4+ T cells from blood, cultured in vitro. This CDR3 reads CASSPSSNSPLHF. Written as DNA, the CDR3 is TGTGCCAGCAGCCCTAGTAGTAATTCACCCCTCCACTTT.